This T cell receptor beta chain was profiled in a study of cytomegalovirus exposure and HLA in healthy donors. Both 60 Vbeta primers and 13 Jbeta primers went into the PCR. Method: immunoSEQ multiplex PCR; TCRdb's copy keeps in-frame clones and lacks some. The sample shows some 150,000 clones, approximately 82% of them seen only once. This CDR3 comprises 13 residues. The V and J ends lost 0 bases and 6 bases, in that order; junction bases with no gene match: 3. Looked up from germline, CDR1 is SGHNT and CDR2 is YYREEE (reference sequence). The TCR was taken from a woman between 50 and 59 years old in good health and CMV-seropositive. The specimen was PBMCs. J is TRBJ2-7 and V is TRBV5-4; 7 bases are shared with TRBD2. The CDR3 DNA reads TGTGCCAGCAGCTTGGGGGGAGGGCGCGAGCAGTACTTC. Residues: CASSLGGGREQYF. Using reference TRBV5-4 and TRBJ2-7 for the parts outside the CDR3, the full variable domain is ETGVTQSPTHLIKTRGQQVTLRCSSQSGHNTVSWYQQALGQGPQFIFQYYREEENGRGNFPPRFSGLQFPNYSSELNVNALELDDSALYLCASSLGGGREQYFGPGTRLTVT.